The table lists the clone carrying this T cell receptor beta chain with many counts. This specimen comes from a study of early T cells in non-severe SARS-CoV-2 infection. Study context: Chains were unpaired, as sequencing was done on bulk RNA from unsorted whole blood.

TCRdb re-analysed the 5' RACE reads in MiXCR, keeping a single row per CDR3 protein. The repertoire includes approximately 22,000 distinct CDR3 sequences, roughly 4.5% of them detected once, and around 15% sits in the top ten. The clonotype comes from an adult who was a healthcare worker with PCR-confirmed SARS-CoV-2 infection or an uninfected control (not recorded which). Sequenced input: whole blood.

DNA of the CDR3: TGTGCCAGCAGCTTAAGGGGTGACAATTCACCCCTCCACTTT. Encoded protein: CASSLRGDNSPLHF. This chain links TRBV7-8 with TRBJ1-6; possibly TRBD1 for D (5 bases). The CDR3 sequence is 14 residues long. Trimming pared 2 bases from V and 7 bases from J, leaving 9 bases between. Germline CDR1 is SGHVS and CDR2 is FQNEAQ.